The 30 T cell receptor beta chains in this list originate from one sample, sequenced in a study of blood T cells in healthy people across ages. Primers used in a second PCR of about 7 to 11 cycles were a sample-barcoded 5' primer and a J-beta primer mix. TCRdb recomputed calls from the 5' RACE reads with MiXCR, one row per CDR3 protein. Among around 850,000 distinct CDR3 sequences listed, around 36% were seen once. The material sequenced was blood. Receptors originate from a man younger than 35 in good health.

This clonotype was counted a few times. The rearrangement joins TRBV18 to TRBJ2-5; D is possibly TRBD2 (6 bases). This CDR3 has 14 amino acids. V shed 4 bases and J shed 1 base, with 10 bases lying between them. CDR1 is KGHSH, CDR2 LQKENI, per germline. CDR3 region: CASSQEAGQETQYF. CDR3 in DNA: TGTGCCAGCTCACAGGAAGCGGGCCAAGAGACCCAGTACTTC. Variable domain in full (rest from reference TRBV18 and TRBJ2-5): NAGVMQNPRHLVRRRGQEARLRCSPMKGHSHVYWYRQLPEEGLKFMVYLQKENIIDESGMPKERFSAEFPKEGPSILRIQQVVRGDSAAYFCASSQEAGQETQYFGPGTRLLVL.

This clonotype appeared a few times. This chain uses TRBV21-1 with TRBJ2-7; the D call in the table, TRBD1, was not verified against the DNA. TRBV21-1 is tagged as a pseudogene. The CDR3 loop spans 15 amino acids. CDR3 residues: CASSPLGGLPYEQYF. In nucleotides, the CDR3 is TGTGCCAGCAGCCCCCTGGGGGGACTTCCCTACGAGCAGTACTTC.

The rearrangement joins TRBV19 to TRBJ2-5; D not resolved. V gave up 1 base and J gave up 1 base, with 4 bases separating them. Germline-derived CDR1 and CDR2 are LNHDA and SQIVND (reference sequence). The CDR3 runs 13 residues. The CDR3, as DNA: TGTGCCAGTAGTATAGCGCTCCAAGAGACCCAGTACTTC. Its translation is CASSIALQETQYF.

This clonotype occurred a few times. V gene TRBV4-3 combines with J gene TRBJ1-2, with no clear D. The CDR3 consists of 15 residues. Deletions cut 4 bases from V and 1 base from J, with 13 bases between. CDR1 LGHNA and CDR2 YSLEER come from the germline V gene. The CDR3 spells CASSPLAALNYGYTF. CDR3 bases: TGCGCCAGCAGCCCTTTAGCGGCCCTTAACTATGGCTACACCTTC.

The rearrangement joins TRBV7-6 to TRBJ2-1, with TRBD2 identical over 9 bases. V was pared by 4 bases and J by 7 bases, with 11 bases of the junction left unmatched. The length of the CDR3 is 16 residues. Germline V gene sequence: CDR1 SGHVS, CDR2 FNYEAQ. The DNA for the CDR3 is TGTGCCAGCAGCTCCCAAGCGGGAGGCGCCCCTAATGAGCAGTTCTTC. Protein: CASSSQAGGAPNEQFF.

This clonotype was seen ten or more times. CDR3 sequence (DNA): TGTGCCAGCAGTGCCAGGCAGCACAGCACAGATACGCAGTATTTT. This gives the protein CASSARQHSTDTQYF. V is TRBV6-1 and J is TRBJ2-3; D unclear. The CDR3 contains 15 residues. CDR1 is MNHNS, CDR2 SASEGT, per germline. V was cut by 4 bases and J by 0 bases, with 11 bases left in between.

This clonotype was counted between two and nine times. The chain recombines TRBV20-1 with TRBJ2-3, with 10 bases fitting TRBD2. The CDR3 extends over 14 amino acids. The junction had 7 bases not matched to a gene; V was cut back by 6 bases and J by 4 bases. Germline lookup yields CDR1 DFQATT and CDR2 SNEGSKA (reference sequence). In DNA, the CDR3 is TGCAGTGCCAAAAGCGGGGGGGCAGCAGATACGCAGTATTTT. It yields the protein CSAKSGGAADTQYF.

The table lists this clonotype with a few counts. The CDR3 protein is CASSLRPTSGESSYNEQFF. In nucleotides, the CDR3 is TGTGCCAGCAGCCTAAGACCGACTAGCGGGGAGAGCTCCTACAATGAGCAGTTCTTC. This chain uses TRBV2 with TRBJ2-1, with 11 positions matching TRBD2. Germline trimming cut 6 bases from V and 0 bases from J; bases unmatched to any gene: 13. Germline V gene data show CDR1 as SNHLY and CDR2 as FYNNEI. This CDR3 is 19 amino acids long.

In its sample, this clonotype was seen a few times. The rearrangement links TRBV18 to TRBJ2-1, with 8 positions matching TRBD2. The CDR3 has 17 amino acids. Germline V gene lookup returns CDR1 KGHSH and CDR2 LQKENI. Unmatched junction bases numbered 15, after V lost 6 bases and J lost 5 bases. The CDR3 region is CASSPKGGGNLNNEQFF. The CDR3 DNA sequence: TGTGCCAGCTCCCCCAAAGGCGGGGGGAACCTAAACAATGAGCAGTTCTTC.

This chain uses TRBV7-6 with TRBJ2-3; 12 bases match TRBD2. Per the germline V gene, CDR1 is SGHVS and CDR2 is FNYEAQ. This CDR3 has 21 amino acids. V shed 1 base and J 2 bases; nucleotides not matched to a gene: 16. CDR3 coding DNA: TGTGCCAGCAGCTTAGACACTGACATAAATCTAGCGGGGGGGGACACAGATACGCAGTATTTT. Its protein product is CASSLDTDINLAGGDTDTQYF. Supplemented by reference TRBV7-6 and TRBJ2-3, the full variable domain reads GAGVSQSPRYKVTKRGQDVALRCDPISGHVSLYWYRQALGQGPEFLTYFNYEAQQDKSGLPNDRFSAERPEGSISTLTIQRTEQRDSAMYRCASSLDTDINLAGGDTDTQYFGPGTRLTVL.

The chain employs TRBV6-2 or TRBV6-3 and TRBJ2-7; D unclear. The germline CDR1 and CDR2 sequences are MNHEY and SVGEGT. The CDR3 extends over 13 amino acids. V lost 5 bases and J lost 0, with 8 bases in between. The CDR3 is CASSVFISYEQYF. The DNA for the CDR3 is TGTGCCAGCAGTGTCTTTATCTCCTACGAGCAGTACTTC.

V and J are TRBV7-2 and TRBJ2-1, with 7 positions matching TRBD2. Germline lookup yields CDR1 SGHTA and CDR2 FQGNSA. The CDR3 extends over 17 amino acids. After removal of 2 bases from V and 3 bases from J, the junction contained 10 bases not matched to a gene. The CDR3 nucleotides are TGTGCCAGCAGCTTATTCGCGTCCGGGGGGATCTACAATGAGCAGTTCTTC. It is translated as CASSLFASGGIYNEQFF. Using reference TRBV7-2 and TRBJ2-1 for the parts outside the CDR3, the full variable domain is GAGVSQSPSNKVTEKGKDVELRCDPISGHTALYWYRQSLGQGLEFLIYFQGNSAPDKSGLPSDRFSAERTGGSVSTLTIQRTQQEDSAVYLCASSLFASGGIYNEQFFGPGTRLTVL.

Details on this clonotype: A read error may be the cause here, since a much bigger clone is one base away. The chain combines TRBV5-1 with TRBJ1-2; D not resolved. CDR1 is SGHRS and CDR2 is YFSETQ in the germline V gene. The CDR3 covers 13 residues. Trimming left V 3 bases short and J 7 bases short, with 13 bases between. CDR3 region: CASSSDPSSGYTF. CDR3 nucleotide sequence: TGCGCCAGCAGCTCCGACCCATCCAGTGGCTACACCTTC.

The chain employs TRBV12-3 or TRBV12-4 and TRBJ1-5; 9 bases are a match to TRBD1. The CDR3 has 14 residues. V was clipped by 7 bases and J by 4 bases; unmatched bases: 5. The CDR3 sequence: CASTGQGTNQPQHF. The CDR3 region has the DNA TGTGCCAGCACCGGACAGGGGACTAATCAGCCCCAGCATTTT.

The genes are TRBV12-3 or TRBV12-4 and TRBJ1-5; TRBD1 matches at 8 bases. V shed 5 bases and J 6 bases; nucleotides not matched to a gene: 3. This CDR3 contains 13 residues. DNA for the CDR3: TGTGCCAGCAGTGGGGGACAGGTTCAGCCCCAGCATTTT. It specifies CASSGGQVQPQHF.

The chain combines TRBV30 with TRBJ2-1, with no clear D. CDR3 length equals 12 residues. Germline CDR1 and CDR2: GTSNPN and SVGIG (reference sequence). Trimming stripped 1 base from V and 11 bases from J, with 12 bases between. CDR3: CAWSAQDLKQFF. The CDR3 DNA sequence: TGTGCCTGGAGTGCCCAAGACCTGAAGCAGTTCTTC.

The table lists this clonotype with a few counts. V and J are TRBV7-9 and TRBJ2-7; possibly TRBD2 for D (6 bases). Germline CDR1 reads SEHNR; CDR2 reads FQNEAQ (reference sequence). This CDR3 contains 12 residues. Trimming took off 6 bases at V and 5 bases at J, with 11 bases between the two ends. For the CDR3, the DNA is TGTGCCAGCAGGGCTGGAGGGGACGAGCAGTACTTC. Its protein is CASRAGGDEQYF.

A few counts support this clonotype. V usage is TRBV18 and J usage is TRBJ2-1, with TRBD1 identical over 8 bases. CDR1 and CDR2 from the germline V gene are KGHSH and LQKENI. The ends lost 0 bases at V and 5 bases at J; junction bases unmatched: 6. The CDR3 totals 16 residues. This chain's CDR3 is CASSPPPGGLDNEQFF. CDR3 DNA: TGTGCCAGCTCACCACCTCCAGGGGGCCTCGACAATGAGCAGTTCTTC.

The V and J genes are TRBV29-1 and TRBJ2-1; 10 bases fit TRBD1. Germline V CDR1 and CDR2: SQVTM, ANQGSEA. The CDR3 has 14 residues. J gave up 6 bases and V 7 bases, and 9 bases lay outside the gene matches. The CDR3 reads CSARDRGSGNEQFF. As DNA, the CDR3 is TGCAGCGCCCGGGACAGGGGATCGGGCAATGAGCAGTTCTTC.

The J gene is TRBJ2-1, the V gene TRBV6-5, with D perhaps matching TRBD1 or TRBD2 (5 bases each). Germline values: CDR1 MNHEY, CDR2 SVGAGI. Trimming removed 5 bases from V and 5 bases from J, with 19 bases in between. The CDR3 is 16 amino acids. CDR3 DNA sequence: TGTGCCAGCAGTCAAACCGGGACGAGCGGAAACAATGAGCAGTTCTTC. Encoded protein: CASSQTGTSGNNEQFF.

This clonotype appeared a single time. The CDR3 loop reads CASSQRTGDFF. The CDR3 DNA follows: TGTGCCAGCAGCCAAAGGACGGGTGATTTCTTT. This chain uses TRBV28 with TRBJ1-1; D gene unclear. Germline CDR1 MDHEN, CDR2 SYDVKM. The CDR3 totals 11 residues. The V and J ends lost 6 bases and 13 bases respectively, with 15 bases between them.

Of note for this clonotype: A read error is likely, as this CDR3 ends without the conserved phenylalanine or tryptophan. The chain employs TRBV5-1 and TRBJ2-1; D is ambiguous. This CDR3 comprises 14 residues. Germline V gives CDR1 SGHRS, CDR2 YFSETQ. V was cut by 0 bases and J by 2 bases, with 6 bases left in between. The CDR3 DNA reads TGCGCCAGCAGCTTGGAGGGTACCTACAATGAGCAGTTCTTA. This sequence encodes CASSLEGTYNEQFL.

This clonotype was recorded only once. The rearrangement joins TRBV20-1 to TRBJ2-7; 8 nucleotides match TRBD1. J gave up 3 bases and V 6 bases, and 4 bases lay outside the gene matches. The CDR3 has 12 residues. Germline CDR1 is DFQATT and CDR2 is SNEGSKA (reference sequence). The CDR3, as DNA: TGCAGTGCAGGACAGGGAGGCTACGAGCAGTACTTC. It translates to CSAGQGGYEQYF.

This chain's CDR3 is CAISDREGNTIYF. The CDR3 DNA is TGTGCCATCAGCGACAGGGAAGGAAACACCATATATTTT. The J gene is TRBJ1-3, the V gene TRBV10-3; TRBD1 agrees at 7 bases. Germline V gene lookup returns CDR1 ENHRY and CDR2 SYGVKD. Germline trimming cut 6 bases from V and 4 bases from J; bases unmatched to any gene: 3. This CDR3 comprises 13 residues.

The V gene is TRBV4-1, the J gene TRBJ2-2; 13 nucleotides align to TRBD2. There are 21 residues in the CDR3. CDR1 MGHRA and CDR2 YSYEKL come from the germline V gene. V was pared by 6 bases and J by 5 bases, with 21 bases of the junction left unmatched. CDR3 coding DNA: TGCGCCAGCAGTGCCCCGGGAGCCGATACAACTAGCGGGGGGGCAACCGGGGAGCTGTTTTTT. Its translation: CASSAPGADTTSGGATGELFF.

This clonotype showed up just a few times. The J gene is TRBJ1-4, the V gene TRBV12-3 or TRBV12-4; D is undetermined. Trimming pared 6 bases from V and 0 bases from J, leaving 11 bases between. The CDR3 consists of 15 residues. CDR3 nucleotide sequence: TGTGCCAGCAGAATTGACCAAGCAACTAATGAAAAACTGTTTTTT. It is translated as CASRIDQATNEKLFF.

This clonotype was seen a few times. The chain has TRBV11-2 and TRBJ2-7, with D unresolved. Germline V gene data show CDR1 as SGHAT and CDR2 as FQNNGV. This CDR3 is 12 amino acids long. V lost 5 bases, J lost 0 bases, and 5 bases lay in between. The CDR3 spells CASSTISYEQYF. The CDR3 nucleotides are TGTGCCAGCAGCACAATCTCCTACGAGCAGTACTTC.

In regard to this clonotype: Since a much larger clone is just one base distant, this may be a read error. V usage is TRBV29-1 and J usage is TRBJ2-3; 8 bases map to TRBD2. The trim removed 4 bases at V and 14 bases at J, leaving 14 bases unmatched. The length of the CDR3 is 13 residues. Looked up from germline, CDR1 is SQVTM and CDR2 is ANQGSEA. Here the CDR3 reads CSVGLLKAGASYF. The CDR3 DNA is TGCAGCGTTGGGCTCCTAAAAGCGGGGGCCTCGTATTTT.

V and J are TRBV12-3 or TRBV12-4 and TRBJ2-4, with a tentative D call TRBD2 (5 bases). TRBJ2-5 explains the end of the DNA better; the J call may be wrong. The CDR3 loop spans 14 amino acids. The CDR3 DNA reads TGTGCCAGCACCCCAGGACCCGGGGAGGAGACCCAGTACTTC. Its translation: CASTPGPGEETQYF.

The chain links TRBV4-3 to TRBJ1-4, with unresolved D. The V and J ends lost 3 bases and 8 bases respectively, with 16 bases between them. The CDR3 length is 15 residues. CDR1 and CDR2 from the germline V gene are LGHNA and YSLEER. Here the CDR3 DNA reads TGCGCCAGCAGCCAGGGGAGAATCGAAGGGGAAAAACTGTTTTTT. Encoded protein: CASSQGRIEGEKLFF.